A selection of T cell receptor beta chains follows, all from one sample in a study of cytomegalovirus exposure and HLA in healthy donors. Data came from immunoSEQ multiplex PCR; TCRdb stores just in-frame clones and leaves some out. The sample holds about 67,000 clones, approximately 75% seen once. The sample taken for sequencing was PBMCs. These receptors all come from a man in his fifties or sixties in good health and CMV-seropositive. CDR3s include the opening cysteine and the closing phenylalanine or tryptophan.

V: TRBV5-6; CDR3: CASSLTGSKSYEQYF
V: TRBV18; CDR3: CASSPGMGLQETQYF
V: TRBV5-6; CDR3: CASSVGQGNTEAFF
V: TRBV7-2; CDR3: CASSLAGGMWDEQYF
V: TRBV6-1; CDR3: CASSFPERGTPQHF
V: TRBV5-1; CDR3: CASSLEVGGQGLYYGYTF
V: TRBV10-2; CDR3: CASSPGNTIYF
V: TRBV7-9; CDR3: CASIQGWQENTEAFF
V: TRBV5-1; CDR3: CASSPDATWAGGASSYNEQFF
V: TRBV5-1; CDR3: CASSSTLAGGPTDTQYF
V: TRBV2; CDR3: CASSGDSSNQPQHF
V: TRBV6-1; CDR3: CASSGGGQALNSPLHF
V: TRBV5-1; CDR3: CASSLAPPLRRAEQYF
V: TRBV5-6; CDR3: CASSPFKGPGYTF
V: TRBV5-1; CDR3: CASSPPQGSGTETQYF
V: TRBV6-1; CDR3: CASSETDRSGTEAFF
V: TRBV6-1; CDR3: CASSDPTGQWTYEQYF
V: TRBV5-8; CDR3: CASSLELAGGKGSYNEQFF
V: TRBV10-3; CDR3: CAISEPPPSSYNEQFF
V: TRBV19; CDR3: CASRTSGYNEQFF
V: TRBV4-1; CDR3: CASSWAGAAQPQHF
V: TRBV9; CDR3: CASSPLRTAQNF
V: TRBV6-5; CDR3: CASSFDRTLHTQYF
V: TRBV18; CDR3: CASSPLRQGRYTF